This T cell receptor beta chain derives from a study of cytomegalovirus exposure and HLA in healthy donors. Study in general: Counted in an early data release were 65 million to 100 million unique TCRs from HLA-typed donors. Of the donors genotyped, 398 in all, about 76% fell in the Caucasian-associated ancestry cluster. Whole-study results and caveats: The study designated about 180 TCR beta chains cytomegalovirus-associated.

On this clone itself: Antigen: not known.

This PCR relied on a set of 60 Vbeta primers and 13 Jbeta primers. Only in-frame clones appear in the TCRdb table, and some are missing; sequencing was by immunoSEQ multiplex PCR. Seen here are more than 200,000 clones, 70% observed once, and the top ten hold 2.6%. Germline CDR1 is LGHNA and CDR2 is YSLEER. Trimming cost V 1 base and J 6 bases; bases outside gene matches: 8. The CDR3 has 16 residues. The chain employs TRBV4-3 and TRBJ2-3; the match to TRBD2 covers 9 bases. The sample taken for sequencing was PBMCs. The sequence came from a man in his forties in good health and CMV-seropositive. This chain's CDR3 is CASSQAASGAGDTQYF. CDR3 in DNA: TGCGCCAGCAGCCAAGCGGCTAGCGGGGCGGGGGATACGCAGTATTTT.